This TCR beta chain was identified in a study of CD8 T cells in Susac syndrome. Germline V lookup: CDR1 LGHNA, CDR2 YNFKEQ. This CDR3 spans 16 amino acids. V lost 3 bases, J lost 5 bases, and 17 bases lay in between. After extraction with the RNeasy kit, about 0.45 to 1 ug of the RNA was reverse transcribed using random hexamers. It was immunoSEQ multiplex PCR that amplified TCR beta CDR3 across 54 Vbeta and 13 Jbeta. TCRdb fed the immunoSEQ multiplex PCR reads into MiXCR, producing one record per CDR3 protein. This table holds some 180,000 distinct CDR3 sequences, 85% to 95% found once. The sample consisted of CD4+ T cells from PBMCs. The V and J genes are TRBV4-2 and TRBJ2-1; D gene uncertain. The source is a human donor with Susac syndrome. The CDR3 DNA is TGTGCCAGCAGCCACTCAGGAGTTACCGGGCACAATGAGCAGTTCTTC. It encodes CASSHSGVTGHNEQFF.